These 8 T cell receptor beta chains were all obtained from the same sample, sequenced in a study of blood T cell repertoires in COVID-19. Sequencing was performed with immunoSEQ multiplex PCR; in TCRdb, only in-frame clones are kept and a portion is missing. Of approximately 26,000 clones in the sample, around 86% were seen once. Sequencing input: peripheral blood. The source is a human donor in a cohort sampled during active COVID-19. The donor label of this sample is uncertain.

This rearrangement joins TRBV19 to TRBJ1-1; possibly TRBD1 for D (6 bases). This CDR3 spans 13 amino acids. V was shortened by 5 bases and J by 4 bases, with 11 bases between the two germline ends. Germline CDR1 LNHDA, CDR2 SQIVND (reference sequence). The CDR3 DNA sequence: TGTGCCAGTAGTGCAGGGGATAGCACTGAAGCTTTCTTT. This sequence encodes CASSAGDSTEAFF.

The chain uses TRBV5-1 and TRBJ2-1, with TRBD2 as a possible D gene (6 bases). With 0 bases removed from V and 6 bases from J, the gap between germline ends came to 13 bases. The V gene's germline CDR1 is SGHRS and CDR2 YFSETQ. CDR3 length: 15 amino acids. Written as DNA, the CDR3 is TGCGCCAGCAGCTTGGTGGAGGGTGGGTCCAATGAGCAGTTCTTC. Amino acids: CASSLVEGGSNEQFF.

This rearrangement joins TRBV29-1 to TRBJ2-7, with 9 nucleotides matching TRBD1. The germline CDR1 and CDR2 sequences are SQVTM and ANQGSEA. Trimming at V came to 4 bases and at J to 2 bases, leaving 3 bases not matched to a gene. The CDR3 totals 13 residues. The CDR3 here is CSVGDREPYEQYF. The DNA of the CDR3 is TGCAGCGTTGGGGACAGGGAACCCTACGAGCAGTACTTC.

In DNA form, the CDR3 reads TGTGCCAGCAGTTTCCCGGGACAGGGGTTATACGAGCAGTACTTC. This encodes CASSFPGQGLYEQYF. The chain employs TRBV6-6 and TRBJ2-7; TRBD1 aligns across 10 bases. Germline V gene sequence: CDR1 MNHNY, CDR2 SVGAGI (reference sequence). V lost 4 bases to trimming and J lost 4 bases; unmatched junction nucleotides: 7. The CDR3 runs 15 residues.

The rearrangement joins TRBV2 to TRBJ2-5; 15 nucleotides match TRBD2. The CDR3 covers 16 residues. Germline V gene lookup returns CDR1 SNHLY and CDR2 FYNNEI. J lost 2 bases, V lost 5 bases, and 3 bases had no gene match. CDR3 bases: TGTGCCAGCAGTCAGGGACTAGCGGGGGGACAAGAGACCCAGTACTTC. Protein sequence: CASSQGLAGGQETQYF. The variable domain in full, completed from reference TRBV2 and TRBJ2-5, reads EPEVTQTPSHQVTQMGQEVILRCVPISNHLYFYWYRQILGQKVEFLVSFYNNEISEKSEIFDDQFSVERPDGSNFTLKIRSTKLEDSAMYFCASSQGLAGGQETQYFGPGTRLLVL.

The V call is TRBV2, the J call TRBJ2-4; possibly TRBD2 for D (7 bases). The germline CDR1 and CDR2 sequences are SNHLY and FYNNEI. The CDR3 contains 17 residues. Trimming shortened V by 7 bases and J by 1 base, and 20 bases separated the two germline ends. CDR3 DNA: TGTGCCAGCACCGAGGGAGGGGGATGGGAGGCCAAAAACATTCAGTACTTC. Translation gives CASTEGGGWEAKNIQYF.

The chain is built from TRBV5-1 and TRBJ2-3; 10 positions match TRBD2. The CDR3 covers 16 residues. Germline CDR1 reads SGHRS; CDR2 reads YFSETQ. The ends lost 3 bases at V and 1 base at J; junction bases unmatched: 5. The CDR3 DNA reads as TGCGCCAGCAGCTCCGGGACTAGCGTGCGCACAGATACGCAGTATTTT. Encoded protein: CASSSGTSVRTDTQYF.

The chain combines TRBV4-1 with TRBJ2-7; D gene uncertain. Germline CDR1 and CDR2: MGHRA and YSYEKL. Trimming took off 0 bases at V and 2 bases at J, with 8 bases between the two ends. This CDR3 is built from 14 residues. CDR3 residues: CASSQEYTAYEQYF. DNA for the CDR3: TGCGCCAGCAGCCAAGAGTACACCGCCTACGAGCAGTACTTC.